This T cell receptor beta chain appears in the sequencing data of a study of T-cell reconstitution after alpha-beta-depleted transplantation in children. Study-level results: A year had passed since transplant, and T-cell counts and diversity by then came mostly from newly produced T cells. Several hundred expanded graft clones reportedly supplied alpha-beta T cells about two months after transplant.

CDR1 and CDR2 (germline): SNHLY, FYNNEI. The CDR3 covers 12 residues. V lost 11 bases, J lost 6 bases, and 13 bases lay in between. This clonotype occurred many times. No antigen is known for it. The library targeted TCRbeta and was prepared with unique molecular identifiers. TCRdb redid the calling of the PCR reads with MiXCR, one entry per CDR3 protein. Of 540,000 or so distinct CDR3 sequences listed, more than 20% are singletons. Source: PBMCs, mostly from graft donor cells, taken 360 days after TCRalphabeta/CD19-depleted stem cell transplant. The chain recombines TRBV2 with TRBJ2-2, with a tentative D call TRBD1 (6 bases). The TCR originated in a boy in the first two years of life who had a stem cell transplant for acute myeloid leukemia, so the T cells may come from the graft donor. The CDR3: CAPRGESGELFF. CDR3 coding DNA: TGTGCCCCCAGGGGCGAGTCCGGGGAGCTGTTTTTT. The complete variable domain, with remaining parts taken from reference TRBV2 and TRBJ2-2, reads EPEVTQTPSHQVTQMGQEVILRCVPISNHLYFYWYRQILGQKVEFLVSFYNNEISEKSEIFDDQFSVERPDGSNFTLKIRSTKLEDSAMYFCAPRGESGELFFGEGSRLTVL.